This T cell receptor beta chain was documented in a study of blood T cell repertoires in COVID-19. Background on the study: Nucleic acid was either cDNA or gDNA, and it came from T cells, B-cell-depleted T cells, or PBMCs.

The assay was immunoSEQ multiplex PCR, and TCRdb's table has in-frame clones only and misses some. The table shows fewer than 300,000 clones, with about four fifths occurring only once. The sequenced material came from peripheral blood. This TCR derives from a woman younger than 35 with acute or convalescent COVID-19.

The CDR3 coding sequence is TGCGCCAGCAGCCAAGAATTATACAGGGGGCATGGCTACACCTTC. This translates into CASSQELYRGHGYTF. V and J are TRBV4-3 and TRBJ1-2, with 9 bases fitting TRBD1. Looked up from germline, CDR1 is LGHNA and CDR2 is YSLEER. With 0 bases clipped from V and 6 bases from J, the junction kept 5 bases outside the gene matches. This CDR3 is 15 amino acids long.